This TCR beta chain was profiled in a study of T cells in Graves' hyperthyroidism and ophthalmopathy. V lost 0 bases, J lost 0 bases, and 12 bases lay in between. In germline, CDR1 is LNHNV, CDR2 YYDKDF (reference sequence). The CDR3 is made up of 17 amino acids. This clonotype has a handful of counts. What was amplified from RNA transcripts were TCR beta CDR3 regions. First-round RT-PCR targeting the TCR CDR3 was performed with the HTBI primer set. TCRdb redid the calling of the multiplex PCR reads with MiXCR, one entry per CDR3 protein. In the table there are around 540,000 distinct CDR3 sequences, 15% to 20% of which are singletons.

This clonotype originated in a woman aged 25 to 39 with Graves' ophthalmopathy. Sample: blood. The chain carries TRBV15 and TRBJ1-3, with no clear D. Here the CDR3 reads CATSRESAAPSGNTIYF. The DNA for the CDR3 is TGTGCCACCAGCAGAGAGTCGGCGGCACCCTCTGGAAACACCATATATTTT.